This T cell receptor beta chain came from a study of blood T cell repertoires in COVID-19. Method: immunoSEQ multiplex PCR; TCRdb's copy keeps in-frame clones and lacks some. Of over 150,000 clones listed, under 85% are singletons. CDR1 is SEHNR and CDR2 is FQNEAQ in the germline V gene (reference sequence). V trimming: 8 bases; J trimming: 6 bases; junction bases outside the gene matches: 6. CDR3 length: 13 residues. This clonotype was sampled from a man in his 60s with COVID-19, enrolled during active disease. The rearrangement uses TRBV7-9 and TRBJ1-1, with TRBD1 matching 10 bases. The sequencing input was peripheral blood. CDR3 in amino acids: CASWDRGGPEAFF. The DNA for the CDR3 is TGTGCCAGCTGGGACAGGGGTGGCCCTGAAGCTTTCTTT.